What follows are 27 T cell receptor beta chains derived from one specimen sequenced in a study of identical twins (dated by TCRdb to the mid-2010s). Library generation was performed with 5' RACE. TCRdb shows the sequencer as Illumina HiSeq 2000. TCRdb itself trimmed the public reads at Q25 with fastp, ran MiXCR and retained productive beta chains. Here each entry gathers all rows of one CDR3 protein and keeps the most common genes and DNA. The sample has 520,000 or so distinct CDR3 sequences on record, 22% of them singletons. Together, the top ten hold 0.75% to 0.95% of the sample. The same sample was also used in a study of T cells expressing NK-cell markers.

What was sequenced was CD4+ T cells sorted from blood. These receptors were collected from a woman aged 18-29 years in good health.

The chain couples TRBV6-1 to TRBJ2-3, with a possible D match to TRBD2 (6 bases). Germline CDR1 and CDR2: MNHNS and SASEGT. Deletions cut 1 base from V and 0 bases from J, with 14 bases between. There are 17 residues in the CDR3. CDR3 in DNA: TGTGCCAGCAGTGAAGGACTGAGGGCGGGGAGCACAGATACGCAGTATTTT. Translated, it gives CASSEGLRAGSTDTQYF.

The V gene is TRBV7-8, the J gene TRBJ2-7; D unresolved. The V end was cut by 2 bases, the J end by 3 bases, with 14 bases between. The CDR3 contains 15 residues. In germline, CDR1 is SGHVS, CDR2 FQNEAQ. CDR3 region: CASSLSLSRRYEQYF. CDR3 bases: TGTGCCAGCAGCTTAAGTCTCTCGCGCCGCTACGAGCAGTACTTC.

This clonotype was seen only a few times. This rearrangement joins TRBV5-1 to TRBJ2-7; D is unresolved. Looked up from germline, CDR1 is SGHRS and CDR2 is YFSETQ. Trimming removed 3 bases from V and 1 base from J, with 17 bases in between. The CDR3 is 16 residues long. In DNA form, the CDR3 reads TGCGCCAGCAGCTCTCTTATCGGCAGGCGATCCTACGAGCAGTACTTC. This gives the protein CASSSLIGRRSYEQYF.

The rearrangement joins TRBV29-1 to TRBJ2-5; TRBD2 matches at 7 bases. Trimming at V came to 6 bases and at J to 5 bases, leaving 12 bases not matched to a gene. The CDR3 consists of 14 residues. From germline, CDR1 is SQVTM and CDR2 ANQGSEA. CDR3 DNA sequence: TGCAGCGTCGCGACTAGCTCACGAGGGGAGACCCAGTACTTC. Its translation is CSVATSSRGETQYF.

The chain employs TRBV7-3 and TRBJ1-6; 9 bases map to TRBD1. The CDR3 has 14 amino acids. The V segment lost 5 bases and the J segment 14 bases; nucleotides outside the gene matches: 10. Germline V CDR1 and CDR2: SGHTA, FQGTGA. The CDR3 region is CASSLGQGLLSLHF. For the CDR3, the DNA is TGTGCCAGCAGCCTAGGACAGGGGCTCTTATCCCTCCACTTT.

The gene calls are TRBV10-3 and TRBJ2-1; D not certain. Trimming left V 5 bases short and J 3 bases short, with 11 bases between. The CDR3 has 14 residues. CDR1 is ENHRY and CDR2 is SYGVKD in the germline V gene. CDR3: CAISQERVYNEQFF. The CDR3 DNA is TGTGCCATCAGTCAGGAAAGAGTCTACAATGAGCAGTTCTTC.

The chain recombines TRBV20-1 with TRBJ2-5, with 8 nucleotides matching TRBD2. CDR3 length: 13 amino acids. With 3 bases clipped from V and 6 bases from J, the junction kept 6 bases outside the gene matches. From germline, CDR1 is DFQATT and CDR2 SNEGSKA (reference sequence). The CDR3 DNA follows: TGCAGTGCTAGCGTTAGCGGGATAAAGACCCAGTACTTC. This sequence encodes CSASVSGIKTQYF.

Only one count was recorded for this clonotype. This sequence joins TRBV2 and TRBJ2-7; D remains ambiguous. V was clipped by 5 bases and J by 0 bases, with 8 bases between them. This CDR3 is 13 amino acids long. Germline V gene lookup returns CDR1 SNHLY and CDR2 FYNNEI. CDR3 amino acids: CASSLRHSYEQYF. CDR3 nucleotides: TGTGCCAGCAGTCTTAGGCACTCCTACGAGCAGTACTTC.

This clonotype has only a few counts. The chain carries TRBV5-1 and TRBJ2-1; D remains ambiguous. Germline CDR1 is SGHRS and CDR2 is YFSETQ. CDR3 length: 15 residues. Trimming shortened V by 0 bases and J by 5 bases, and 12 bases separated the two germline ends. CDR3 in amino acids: CASSLGSTPNNEQFF. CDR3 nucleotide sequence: TGCGCCAGCAGCTTGGGTTCGACCCCCAACAATGAGCAGTTCTTC. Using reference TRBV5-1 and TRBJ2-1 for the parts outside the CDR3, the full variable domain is KAGVTQTPRYLIKTRGQQVTLSCSPISGHRSVSWYQQTPGQGLQFLFEYFSETQRNKGNFPGRFSGRQFSNSRSEMNVSTLELGDSALYLCASSLGSTPNNEQFFGPGTRLTVL.

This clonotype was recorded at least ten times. The CDR3 DNA reads TGCAGTGCACCTAGGACAGGAAGCTCCTACGAGCAGTACTTC. This sequence encodes CSAPRTGSSYEQYF. The gene calls are TRBV20-1 and TRBJ2-7, with TRBD1 matching over 7 bases. The CDR3 runs 14 residues. The V gene's germline CDR1 is DFQATT and CDR2 SNEGSKA (reference sequence). With 6 bases clipped from V and 0 bases from J, the junction kept 8 bases outside the gene matches.

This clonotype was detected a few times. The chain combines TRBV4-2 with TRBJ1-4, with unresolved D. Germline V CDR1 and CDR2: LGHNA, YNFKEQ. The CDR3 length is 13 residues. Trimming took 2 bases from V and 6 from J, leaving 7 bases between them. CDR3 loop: CASSQREDEKLFF. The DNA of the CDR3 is TGTGCCAGCAGCCAAAGGGAGGATGAAAAACTGTTTTTT.

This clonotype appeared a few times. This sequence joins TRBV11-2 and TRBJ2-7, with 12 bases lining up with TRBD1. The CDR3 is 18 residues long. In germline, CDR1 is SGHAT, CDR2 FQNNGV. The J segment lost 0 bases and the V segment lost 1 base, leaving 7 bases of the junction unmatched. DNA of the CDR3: TGTGCCAGCAGCTTAGTCCCGGGACAGGGGGCGAGCTCCTACGAGCAGTACTTC. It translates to CASSLVPGQGASSYEQYF.

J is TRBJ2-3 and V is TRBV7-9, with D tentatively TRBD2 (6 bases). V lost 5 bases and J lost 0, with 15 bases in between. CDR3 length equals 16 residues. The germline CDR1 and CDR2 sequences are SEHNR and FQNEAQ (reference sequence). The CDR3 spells CASSQPWGVSTDTQYF. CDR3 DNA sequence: TGTGCCAGCAGCCAACCCTGGGGGGTAAGCACAGATACGCAGTATTTT.

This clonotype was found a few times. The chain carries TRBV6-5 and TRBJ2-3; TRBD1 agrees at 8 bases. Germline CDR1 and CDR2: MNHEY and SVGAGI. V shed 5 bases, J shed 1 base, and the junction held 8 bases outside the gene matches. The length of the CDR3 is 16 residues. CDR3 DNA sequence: TGTGCCAGCAGTCTACAGGGGGTCTTAGGCACAGATACGCAGTATTTT. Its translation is CASSLQGVLGTDTQYF.

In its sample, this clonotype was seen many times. The CDR3 is CASSPREGDGYTF. CDR3 nucleotide sequence: TGTGCCAGCAGTCCCCGGGAGGGGGACGGCTACACCTTC. V is TRBV12-3 or TRBV12-4 and J is TRBJ1-2, with D maybe TRBD1 (6 bases). The CDR3 consists of 13 residues. V dropped 5 bases and J dropped 8 bases, with 15 bases sitting between them.

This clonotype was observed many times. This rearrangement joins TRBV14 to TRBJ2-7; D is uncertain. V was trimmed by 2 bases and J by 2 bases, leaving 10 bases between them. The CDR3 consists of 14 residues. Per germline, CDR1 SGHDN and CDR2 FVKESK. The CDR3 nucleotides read TGTGCCAGCAGCCAACCGGGCTTCCCCTACGAGCAGTACTTC. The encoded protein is CASSQPGFPYEQYF.

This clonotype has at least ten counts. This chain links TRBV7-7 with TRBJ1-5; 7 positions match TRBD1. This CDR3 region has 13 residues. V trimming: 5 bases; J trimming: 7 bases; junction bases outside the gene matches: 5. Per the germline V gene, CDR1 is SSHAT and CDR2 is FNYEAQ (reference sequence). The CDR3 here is CASSRDRDQPQHF. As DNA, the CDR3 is TGTGCCAGCAGCCGAGACAGGGACCAGCCCCAGCATTTT.

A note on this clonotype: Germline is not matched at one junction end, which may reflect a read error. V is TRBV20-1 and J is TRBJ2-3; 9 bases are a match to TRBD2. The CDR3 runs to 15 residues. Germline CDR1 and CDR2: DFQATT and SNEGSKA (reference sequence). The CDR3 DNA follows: TGCAGTGCAAGAGACCTAGCGGGACCCACAGATACGCAGTATTTT. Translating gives CSARDLAGPTDTQYF.

The CDR3: CASSSDRQLIPTLGNEQFF. In DNA form, the CDR3 reads TGCGCCAGCAGCTCCGACCGGCAACTTATCCCCACCCTTGGAAATGAGCAGTTCTTC. This chain connects TRBV5-1 to TRBJ2-1; unclear D gene. V dropped 3 bases and J dropped 7 bases, with 29 bases sitting between them. The CDR3 contains 19 residues. CDR1 SGHRS and CDR2 YFSETQ come from the germline V gene. The variable domain in full, completed from reference TRBV5-1 and TRBJ2-1, reads KAGVTQTPRYLIKTRGQQVTLSCSPISGHRSVSWYQQTPGQGLQFLFEYFSETQRNKGNFPGRFSGRQFSNSRSEMNVSTLELGDSALYLCASSSDRQLIPTLGNEQFFGPGTRLTVL.

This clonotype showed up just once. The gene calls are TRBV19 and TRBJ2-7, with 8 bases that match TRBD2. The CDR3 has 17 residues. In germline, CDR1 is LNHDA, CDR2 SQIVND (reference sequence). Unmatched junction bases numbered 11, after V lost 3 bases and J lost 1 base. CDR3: CASSIRGGAGTSYEQYF. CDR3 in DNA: TGTGCCAGTAGTATCCGGGGGGGCGCGGGCACATCCTACGAGCAGTACTTC.

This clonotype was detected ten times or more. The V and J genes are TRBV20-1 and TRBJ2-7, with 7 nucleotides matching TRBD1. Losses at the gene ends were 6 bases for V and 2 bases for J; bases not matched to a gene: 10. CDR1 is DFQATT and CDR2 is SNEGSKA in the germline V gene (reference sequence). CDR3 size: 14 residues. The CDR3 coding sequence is TGCAGTGCCCCGAAGCCGGGACAGACCTACGAGCAGTACTTC. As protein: CSAPKPGQTYEQYF.

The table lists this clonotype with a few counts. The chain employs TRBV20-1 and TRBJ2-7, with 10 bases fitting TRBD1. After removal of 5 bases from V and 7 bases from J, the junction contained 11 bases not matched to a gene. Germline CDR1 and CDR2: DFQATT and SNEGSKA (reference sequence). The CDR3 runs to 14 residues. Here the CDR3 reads CSASSGQGKGEQYF. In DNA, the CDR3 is TGCAGTGCTTCCTCGGGACAGGGGAAAGGAGAGCAGTACTTC.

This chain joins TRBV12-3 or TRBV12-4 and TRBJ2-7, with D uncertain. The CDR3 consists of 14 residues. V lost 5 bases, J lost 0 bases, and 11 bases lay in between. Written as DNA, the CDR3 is TGTGCCAGCAGTCCGGACCGTAACTCCTACGAGCAGTACTTC. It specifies CASSPDRNSYEQYF.

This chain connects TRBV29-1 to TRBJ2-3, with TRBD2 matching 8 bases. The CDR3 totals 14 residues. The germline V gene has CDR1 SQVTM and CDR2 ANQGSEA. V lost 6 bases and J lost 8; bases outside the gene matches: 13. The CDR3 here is CSVLSPPGGATQYF. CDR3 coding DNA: TGCAGCGTACTCAGTCCTCCGGGAGGGGCTACGCAGTATTTT.

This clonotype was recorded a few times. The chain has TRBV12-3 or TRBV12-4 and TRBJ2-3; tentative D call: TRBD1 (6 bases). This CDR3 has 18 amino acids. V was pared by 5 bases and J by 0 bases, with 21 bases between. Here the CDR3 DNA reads TGTGCCAGCAGTATGGGGGCCTGGATTCTGACTAGCACAGATACGCAGTATTTT. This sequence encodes CASSMGAWILTSTDTQYF.

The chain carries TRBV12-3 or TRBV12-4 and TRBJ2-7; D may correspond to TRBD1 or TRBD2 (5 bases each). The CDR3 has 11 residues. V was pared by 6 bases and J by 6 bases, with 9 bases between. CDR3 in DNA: TGTGCCAGCAGCAGGGAGCGCGAGCAGTACTTC. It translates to CASSREREQYF.

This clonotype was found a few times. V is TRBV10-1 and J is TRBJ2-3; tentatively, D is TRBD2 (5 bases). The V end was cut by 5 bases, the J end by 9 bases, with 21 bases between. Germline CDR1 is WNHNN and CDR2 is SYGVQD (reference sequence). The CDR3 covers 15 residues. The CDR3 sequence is CASSPSDSGAGTQYF. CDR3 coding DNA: TGCGCCAGCAGTCCTTCGGACTCTGGAGCTGGCACGCAGTATTTT.